A single sample gave rise to the 13 T cell receptor beta chains below, sequenced in a study of blood T cell repertoires in COVID-19. Only in-frame clones appear in the TCRdb table, and some are missing; sequencing was by immunoSEQ multiplex PCR. The table shows roughly 100,000 clones, with 75% to 90% occurring only once. The sequenced material came from peripheral blood. The receptors stem from a human donor in a cohort sampled during active or convalescent COVID-19.

DNA of the CDR3: TGTGCCAGCAGCTTAGGCGCAGGGTCGGGCCAGCCCCAGCATTTT. It encodes CASSLGAGSGQPQHF. This chain uses TRBV7-6 with TRBJ1-5; D is perhaps TRBD1 (5 bases). CDR3 length: 15 amino acids. V was trimmed by 1 base and J by 7 bases, leaving 14 bases between them. Germline loops: CDR1 SGHVS, CDR2 FNYEAQ.

The chain couples TRBV15 to TRBJ1-6; D gene uncertain. V dropped 8 bases and J dropped 8 bases, with 16 bases sitting between them. The germline V gene encodes CDR1 LNHNV and CDR2 YYDKDF (reference sequence). This CDR3 has 14 residues. Written as DNA, the CDR3 is TGTGCCACCGCGGAGTTCGGATTGGATTCACCCCTCCACTTT. It yields the protein CATAEFGLDSPLHF.

This rearrangement joins TRBV12-3 or TRBV12-4 to TRBJ1-6; tentative D call: TRBD1 (6 bases). Trimming removed 6 bases from V and 9 bases from J, with 12 bases in between. The CDR3 contains 13 residues. The CDR3 DNA follows: TGTGCCAGCAGCCGGGACAACCTTTCACCCCTCCACTTT. Translated: CASSRDNLSPLHF.

The chain couples TRBV19 to TRBJ2-3, with 7 bases fitting TRBD1. The CDR3 has 14 residues. Germline assignment: CDR1 LNHDA and CDR2 SQIVND (reference sequence). Trimming removed 3 bases from V and 6 bases from J; junction bases left unmatched: 6. CDR3 sequence: CASSMGQLSDTQYF. CDR3 coding DNA: TGTGCCAGTAGTATGGGACAGCTGTCGGATACGCAGTATTTT.

A single count supports this clone. This sequence joins TRBV7-2 and TRBJ2-3; D perhaps matches TRBD2 (5 bases). The V end lost 5 bases, the J end lost 3 bases, and 12 bases lay between the germline ends. This CDR3 is 14 amino acids long. Germline values: CDR1 SGHTA, CDR2 FQGNSA. The CDR3 loop is CASSPESGTDTQYF. Here the CDR3 DNA reads TGTGCCAGCAGCCCAGAATCGGGGACAGATACGCAGTATTTT.

The V call is TRBV28, the J call TRBJ1-2; D is possibly TRBD1 (6 bases). V gave up 6 bases and J gave up 4 bases, with 9 bases separating them. Germline CDR1 MDHEN, CDR2 SYDVKM. The CDR3 totals 12 residues. Here the CDR3 reads CASSTQGYGYTF. The CDR3 coding sequence is TGTGCCAGCAGCACACAGGGCTATGGCTACACCTTC.

The V call is TRBV3-1 (or the pseudogene TRBV3-2), the J call TRBJ2-1; 10 nucleotides agree with TRBD2. The CDR3 is 16 amino acids. The V segment lost 0 bases and the J segment 8 bases; nucleotides outside the gene matches: 7. The germline V gene has CDR1 LGHDT and CDR2 YNNKEL (reference sequence). The CDR3 reads CASSQDLASGGYEQFF. For the CDR3, the DNA is TGTGCCAGCAGCCAAGATCTGGCTAGCGGGGGATATGAGCAGTTCTTC.

This clone showed up just once. The V call is TRBV13, the J call TRBJ2-5; 7 bases are shared with TRBD2. The CDR3 is made up of 14 amino acids. J lost 1 base, V lost 5 bases, and 4 bases had no gene match. Germline lookup yields CDR1 PRHDT and CDR2 FYEKMQ (reference sequence). CDR3 residues: CASSVTSVQETQYF. DNA for the CDR3: TGTGCCAGCAGCGTAACTAGCGTCCAAGAGACCCAGTACTTC.

This clone was found once. The chain joins TRBV19 to TRBJ1-5; 7 bases map to TRBD1. From germline, CDR1 is LNHDA and CDR2 SQIVND (reference sequence). The CDR3 is made up of 15 amino acids. V lost 4 bases to trimming and J lost 11 bases; unmatched junction nucleotides: 14. As DNA, the CDR3 is TGTGCCAGTAGTAGCAACCGACAGGGAAGTAAGGCCCAGCATTTT. Its translation is CASSSNRQGSKAQHF.

J is TRBJ1-3 and V is TRBV3-1 (or the pseudogene TRBV3-2); D remains unclear. Trimming left V 4 bases short and J 8 bases short, with 9 bases between. Germline V gene data show CDR1 as LGHDT and CDR2 as YNNKEL (reference sequence). There are 12 residues in the CDR3. This chain's CDR3 is CASSRLGDTIYF. The CDR3 bases are TGTGCCAGCAGCCGACTGGGAGACACCATATATTTT.

The chain employs TRBV13 and TRBJ2-7; the D gene is possibly TRBD1 (6 bases). This CDR3 comprises 14 residues. The V gene's germline CDR1 is PRHDT and CDR2 FYEKMQ (reference sequence). Trimming shortened V by 5 bases and J by 12 bases, and 23 bases separated the two germline ends. CDR3 sequence: CASSPPGTPSLGYF. CDR3 in DNA: TGTGCCAGCAGCCCTCCCGGGACACCCTCTTTGGGGTACTTC.

The chain joins TRBV5-6 to TRBJ2-1, with 9 bases aligning to TRBD1. Germline values: CDR1 SGHDT, CDR2 YYEEEE. Trimming took 4 bases from V and 3 from J; bases not matched to a gene: 8. The CDR3 length is 16 residues. CDR3 residues: CASSPGQGFIYNEQFF. Here the CDR3 DNA reads TGTGCCAGCAGCCCCGGACAGGGGTTCATCTACAATGAGCAGTTCTTC.

The genes are TRBV19 and TRBJ1-1; tentatively, D is TRBD1 (6 bases). Trimming shortened V by 6 bases and J by 6 bases, and 14 bases separated the two germline ends. This CDR3 is built from 13 residues. Germline-derived CDR1 and CDR2 are LNHDA and SQIVND (reference sequence). The CDR3 reads CASRVSGHPEAFF. As DNA, the CDR3 is TGTGCCAGTAGGGTCTCGGGACATCCTGAAGCTTTCTTT.